This TCR beta chain was identified during a study of memory CD4+ T cells and cytomegalovirus serostatus. Looking at the study overall: Donors were healthy Belgian adults, 10 or so CMV seropositive and under 30 seronegative.

Measured with immunoSEQ multiplex PCR; TCRdb has only the in-frame clones, and not every one. In the table there are roughly 50,000 clones, approximately 81% of which are singletons. The count of this clone is one. Its antigen is not identified. Points from the study as a whole: CD4+ memory repertoires contained about 40% of the roughly 160 reported CMV TCRbeta sequences.

V dropped 5 bases and J dropped 1 base, with 9 bases sitting between them. Germline V gene sequence: CDR1 PRHDT, CDR2 FYEKMQ (reference sequence). This CDR3 is built from 15 residues. Single viable CD3+CD4+CD8-CD45RO+ cells were sorted as the memory CD4+ T cells. CD4+ T cells were isolated by positive magnetic selection. Specimen: memory CD4+ T cells from blood. The chain combines TRBV13 with TRBJ2-6; D ambiguous. This sequence was found in an adult in good health and CMV-seronegative. Some clones in this sample may be carry-over from other donors' samples. CDR3 sequence: CASSRDRSGANVLTF. The CDR3 bases are TGTGCCAGCAGCCGTGATAGATCTGGGGCCAACGTCCTGACTTTC. Looking up the rest from reference TRBV13 and TRBJ2-6 gives the full variable domain: AAGVIQSPRHLIKEKRETATLKCYPIPRHDTVYWYQQGPGQDPQFLISFYEKMQSDKGSIPDRFSAQQFSDYHSELNMSSLELGDSALYFCASSRDRSGANVLTFGAGSRLTVL.